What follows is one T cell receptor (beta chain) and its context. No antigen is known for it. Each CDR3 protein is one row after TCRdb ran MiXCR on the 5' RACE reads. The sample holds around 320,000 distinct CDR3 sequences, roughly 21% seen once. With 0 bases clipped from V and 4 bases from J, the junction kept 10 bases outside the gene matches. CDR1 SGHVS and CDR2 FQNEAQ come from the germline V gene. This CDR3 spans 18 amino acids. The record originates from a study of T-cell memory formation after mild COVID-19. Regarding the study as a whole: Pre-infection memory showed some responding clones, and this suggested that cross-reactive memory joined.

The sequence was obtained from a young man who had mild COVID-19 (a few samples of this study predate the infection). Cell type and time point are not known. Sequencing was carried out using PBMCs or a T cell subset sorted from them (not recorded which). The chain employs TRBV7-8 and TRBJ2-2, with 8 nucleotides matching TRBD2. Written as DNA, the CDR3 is TGTGCCAGCAGCTTAGCAGTAGCGGGGCCACTACTCACCGGGGAGCTGTTTTTT. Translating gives CASSLAVAGPLLTGELFF.